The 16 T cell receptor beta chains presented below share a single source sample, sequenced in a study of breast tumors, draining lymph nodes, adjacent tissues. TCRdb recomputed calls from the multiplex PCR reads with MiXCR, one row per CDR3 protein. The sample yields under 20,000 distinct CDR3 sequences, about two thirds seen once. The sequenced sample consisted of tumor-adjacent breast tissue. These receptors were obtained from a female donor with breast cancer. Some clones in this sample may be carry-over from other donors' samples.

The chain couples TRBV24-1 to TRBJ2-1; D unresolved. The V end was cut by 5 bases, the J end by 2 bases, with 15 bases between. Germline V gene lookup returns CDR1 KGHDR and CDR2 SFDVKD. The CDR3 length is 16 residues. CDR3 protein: CATSVGLKPPYNEQFF. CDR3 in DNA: TGTGCCACCAGTGTAGGTCTTAAACCCCCCTACAATGAGCAGTTCTTC.

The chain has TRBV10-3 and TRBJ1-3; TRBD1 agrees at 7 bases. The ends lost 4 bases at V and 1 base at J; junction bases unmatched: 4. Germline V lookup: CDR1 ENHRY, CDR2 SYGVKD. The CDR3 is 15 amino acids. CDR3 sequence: CAISAPTGSGNTIYF. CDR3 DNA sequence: TGTGCCATCAGTGCCCCGACAGGGTCTGGAAACACCATATATTTT.

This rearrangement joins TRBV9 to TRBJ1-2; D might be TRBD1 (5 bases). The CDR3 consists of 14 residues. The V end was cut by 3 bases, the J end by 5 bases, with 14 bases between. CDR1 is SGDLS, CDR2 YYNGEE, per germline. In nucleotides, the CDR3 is TGTGCCAGCAGCGGGGGGAACTCGCCATATGGCTACACCTTC. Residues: CASSGGNSPYGYTF.

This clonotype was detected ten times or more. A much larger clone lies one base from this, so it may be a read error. The CDR3 coding sequence is TGTGCCAGCAGCTTAGGAGGTGGGTCCACCTACGAGCAGTACGTC. Its translation is CASSLGGGSTYEQYV. The V gene is TRBV11-2, the J gene TRBJ2-7; D ambiguous. Between the trimmed V and J ends, which lost 1 base and 2 bases, there was a span of 12 bases. Germline CDR1 is SGHAT and CDR2 is FQNNGV. This CDR3 has 15 residues.

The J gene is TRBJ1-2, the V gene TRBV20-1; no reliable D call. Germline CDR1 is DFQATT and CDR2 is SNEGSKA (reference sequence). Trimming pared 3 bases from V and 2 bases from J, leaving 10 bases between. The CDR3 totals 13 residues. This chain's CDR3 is CSASGMGNYGYTF. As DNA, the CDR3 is TGCAGTGCTAGCGGAATGGGGAACTATGGCTACACCTTC.

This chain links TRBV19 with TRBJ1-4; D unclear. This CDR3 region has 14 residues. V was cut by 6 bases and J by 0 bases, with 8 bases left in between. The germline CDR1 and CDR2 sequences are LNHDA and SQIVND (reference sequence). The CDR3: CASRVTPTNEKLFF. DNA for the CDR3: TGTGCCAGTAGGGTGACTCCAACTAATGAAAAACTGTTTTTT.

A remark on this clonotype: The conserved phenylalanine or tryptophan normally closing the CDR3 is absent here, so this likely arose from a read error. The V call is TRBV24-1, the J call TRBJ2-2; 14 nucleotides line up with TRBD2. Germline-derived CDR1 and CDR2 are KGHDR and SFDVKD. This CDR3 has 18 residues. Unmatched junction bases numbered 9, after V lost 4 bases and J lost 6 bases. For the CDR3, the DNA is TGTGCCACCAGTGACGGGACTAGCGGGGGTCACAAGGCCGGGGAGCTGTTTTCT. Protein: CATSDGTSGGHKAGELFS.

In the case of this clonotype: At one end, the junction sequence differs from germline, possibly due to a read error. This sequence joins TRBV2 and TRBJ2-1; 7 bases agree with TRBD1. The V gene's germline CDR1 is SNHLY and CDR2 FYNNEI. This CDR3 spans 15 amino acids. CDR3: CASPGQVKSYKEQFF. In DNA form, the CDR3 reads TGTGCCAGCCCCGGACAGGTCAAATCCTACAAGGAGCAGTTCTTC. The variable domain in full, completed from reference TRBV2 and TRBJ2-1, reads EPEVTQTPSHQVTQMGQEVILRCVPISNHLYFYWYRQILGQKVEFLVSFYNNEISEKSEIFDDQFSVERPDGSNFTLKIRSTKLEDSAMYFCASPGQVKSYKEQFFGPGTRLTVL.

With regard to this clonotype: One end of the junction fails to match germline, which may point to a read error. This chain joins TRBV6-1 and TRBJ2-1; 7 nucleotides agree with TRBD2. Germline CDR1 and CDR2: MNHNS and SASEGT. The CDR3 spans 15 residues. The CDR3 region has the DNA TGTGCCAGCAGTCCGTTTAGCGGGTCCAGCAATAAGCAGTTCTTC. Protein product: CASSPFSGSSNKQFF.

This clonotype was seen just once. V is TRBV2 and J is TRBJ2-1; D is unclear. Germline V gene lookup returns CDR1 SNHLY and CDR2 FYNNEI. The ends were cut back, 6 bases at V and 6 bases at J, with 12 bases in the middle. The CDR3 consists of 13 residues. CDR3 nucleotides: TGTGCCAGCAGGACCGTGGACCCCAATGAGCAGTTCTTC. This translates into CASRTVDPNEQFF.

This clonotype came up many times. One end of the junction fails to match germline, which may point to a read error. The CDR3 DNA reads as TGTGCCAGCAGTCACTCGCGGCAGGGCCGACTAGCGGGTCTGCAAGAGACCCAGTACTTC. The encoded protein is CASSHSRQGRLAGLQETQYF. The chain links TRBV6-2 or TRBV6-3 to TRBJ2-5; 10 bases map to TRBD2. This CDR3 has 20 residues. Per germline, CDR1 MNHEY and CDR2 SVGEGT.

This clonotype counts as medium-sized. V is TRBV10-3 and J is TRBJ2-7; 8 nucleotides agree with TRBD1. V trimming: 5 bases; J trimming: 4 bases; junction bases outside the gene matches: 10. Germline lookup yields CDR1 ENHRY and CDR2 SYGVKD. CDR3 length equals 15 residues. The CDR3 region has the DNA TGTGCCATCAGTTTTCAGGGGGCCGACATGTACGAGCAGTACTTC. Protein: CAISFQGADMYEQYF.

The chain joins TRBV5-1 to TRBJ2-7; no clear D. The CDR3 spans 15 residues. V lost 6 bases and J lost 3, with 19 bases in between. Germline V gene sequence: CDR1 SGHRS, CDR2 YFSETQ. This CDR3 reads CASKKDLTVVYEQYF. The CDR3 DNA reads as TGCGCCAGCAAGAAAGATTTAACTGTGGTCTACGAGCAGTACTTC.

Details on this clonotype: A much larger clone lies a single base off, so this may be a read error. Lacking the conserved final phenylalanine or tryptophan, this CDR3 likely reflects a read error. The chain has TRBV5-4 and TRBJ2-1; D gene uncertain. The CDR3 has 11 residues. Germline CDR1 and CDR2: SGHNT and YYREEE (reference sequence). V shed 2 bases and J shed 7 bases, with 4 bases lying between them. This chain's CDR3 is CASSFFNEQFL. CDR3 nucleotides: TGTGCCAGCAGCTTTTTTAATGAGCAGTTCCTC.

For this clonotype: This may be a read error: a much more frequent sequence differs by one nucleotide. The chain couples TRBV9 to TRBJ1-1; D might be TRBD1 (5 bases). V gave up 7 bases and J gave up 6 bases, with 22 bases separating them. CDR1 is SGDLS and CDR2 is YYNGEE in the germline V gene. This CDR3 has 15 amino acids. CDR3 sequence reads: CASGKGGQGGAEAFF. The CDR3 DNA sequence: TGTGCCAGCGGCAAAGGAGGGCAGGGAGGCGCTGAAGCTTTCTTT. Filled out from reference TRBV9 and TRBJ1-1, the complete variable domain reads DSGVTQTPKHLITATGQRVTLRCSPRSGDLSVYWYQQSLDQGLQFLIQYYNGEERAKGNILERFSAQQFPDLHSELNLSSLELGDSALYFCASGKGGQGGAEAFFGQGTRLTVV.

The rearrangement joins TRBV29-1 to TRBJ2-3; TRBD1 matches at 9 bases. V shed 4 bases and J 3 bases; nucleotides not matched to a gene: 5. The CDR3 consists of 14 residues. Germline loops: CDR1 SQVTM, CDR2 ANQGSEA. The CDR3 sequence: CSVAPGQGTDTQYF. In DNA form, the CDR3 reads TGCAGCGTTGCACCGGGACAGGGTACAGATACGCAGTATTTT.